Below, 16 T cell receptor beta chains from the same sample are listed, as sequenced in a study of cytomegalovirus exposure and HLA in healthy donors. In the PCR, 60 Vbeta and 13 Jbeta primers were used. Generated by immunoSEQ multiplex PCR, the TCRdb table keeps only in-frame clones and is missing some. The sample carries over 150,000 clones, over 60% recorded once. Sequenced sample: PBMCs. Source of these receptors: a woman aged 25 to 39 in good health and CMV-seronegative.

Only one count was recorded for this clone. V usage is TRBV5-1 and J usage is TRBJ2-1; no reliable D call. The CDR3 is 16 amino acids. Trimming shortened V by 4 bases and J by 2 bases, and 16 bases separated the two germline ends. From germline, CDR1 is SGHRS and CDR2 YFSETQ. CDR3 nucleotide sequence: TGCGCCAGCAGCCCCGGTGGTGGCGGCCCCTACAATGAGCAGTTCTTC. It specifies CASSPGGGGPYNEQFF.

This clone was observed a handful of times. The V and J genes are TRBV27 and TRBJ1-6, with TRBD1 matching over 7 bases. This CDR3 spans 16 amino acids. Germline V CDR1 and CDR2: MNHEY, SMNVEV (reference sequence). The ends lost 2 bases at V and 7 bases at J; junction bases unmatched: 8. The CDR3 region has the DNA TGTGCCAGCAGTTTAGAAACTGGGGACAGCAATTCACCCCTCCACTTT. Amino acid sequence: CASSLETGDSNSPLHF.

CDR3 loop: CASRLGGEGSPQHF. CDR3 coding DNA: TGTGCCAGTAGATTAGGAGGGGAGGGTTCGCCCCAGCATTTT. The chain couples TRBV6-1 to TRBJ1-5; D may be TRBD1 (5 bases). Germline V CDR1 and CDR2: MNHNS, SASEGT. The CDR3 has 14 residues. Trimming pared 9 bases from V and 9 bases from J, leaving 21 bases between.

The chain recombines TRBV18 with TRBJ1-1; maybe TRBD1 (5 bases). CDR1 KGHSH and CDR2 LQKENI come from the germline V gene. CDR3 length: 14 amino acids. V was cut by 1 base and J by 1 base, with 7 bases left in between. CDR3 in amino acids: CASSPLRENTEAFF. The CDR3 bases are TGTGCCAGCTCACCACTCAGGGAGAACACTGAAGCTTTCTTT.

The chain has TRBV12-5 and TRBJ2-7; D gene ambiguous. The CDR3 runs to 17 residues. Trimming took 2 bases from V and 3 from J, leaving 20 bases between them. CDR1 is LGHNT, CDR2 FRNRAP, per germline. The CDR3 nucleotides read TGTGCTAGTGGTTTGATGATAACCGAGATCCTTGGCTACGAGCAGTACTTC. This codes for CASGLMITEILGYEQYF. Full variable domain (missing parts from reference TRBV12-5 and TRBJ2-7): DARVTQTPRHKVTEMGQEVTMRCQPILGHNTVFWYRQTMMQGLELLAYFRNRAPLDDSGMPKDRFSAEMPDATLATLKIQPSEPRDSAVYFCASGLMITEILGYEQYFGPGTRLTVT.

The chain links TRBV7-6 to TRBJ1-1, with 8 bases identical to TRBD1. V trimming: 1 base; J trimming: 1 base; junction bases outside the gene matches: 8. CDR3 length: 17 residues. The germline V gene has CDR1 SGHVS and CDR2 FNYEAQ. CDR3 DNA: TGTGCCAGCAGCTTAGGGTTCCCAGGGGGCGAGAACACTGAAGCTTTCTTT. It yields the protein CASSLGFPGGENTEAFF. Full variable domain (rest looked up from reference TRBV7-6 and TRBJ1-1): GAGVSQSPRYKVTKRGQDVALRCDPISGHVSLYWYRQALGQGPEFLTYFNYEAQQDKSGLPNDRFSAERPEGSISTLTIQRTEQRDSAMYRCASSLGFPGGENTEAFFGQGTRLTVV.

Concerning this clone itself: This sample also contains other DNA sequences that code for the same CDR3. The rearrangement joins TRBV19 to TRBJ2-3; possible D gene TRBD2, 6 bases. The ends were cut back, 4 bases at V and 9 bases at J, with 17 bases in the middle. The CDR3 extends over 14 amino acids. The germline CDR1 and CDR2 sequences are LNHDA and SQIVND (reference sequence). The CDR3 region is CASSTTGGTRTQYF. DNA for the CDR3: TGTGCCAGTAGTACCACGGGCGGGACTCGAACGCAGTATTTT.

This sequence joins TRBV25-1 and TRBJ2-1; 9 bases agree with TRBD2. CDR3 length equals 17 residues. Trimming at V came to 9 bases and at J to 2 bases, leaving 14 bases not matched to a gene. CDR1 and CDR2 (germline): MGHDK, SYGVNS. The CDR3 region is CASASSSGKMAYNEQFF. The CDR3 DNA follows: TGTGCCAGTGCAAGTTCTAGCGGGAAGATGGCCTACAATGAGCAGTTCTTC.

The gene calls are TRBV28 and TRBJ2-7; 13 positions match TRBD2. The junction had 6 bases not matched to a gene; V was cut back by 7 bases and J by 3 bases. Germline values: CDR1 MDHEN, CDR2 SYDVKM. The CDR3 length is 15 residues. The CDR3 DNA reads as TGTGCCAGCAAATCCGGACTAGCGGGAGTCTACGAGCAGTACTTC. Protein product: CASKSGLAGVYEQYF. Drawing the rest from reference TRBV28 and TRBJ2-7, the complete variable domain is DVKVTQSSRYLVKRTGEKVFLECVQDMDHENMFWYRQDPGLGLRLIYFSYDVKMKEKGDIPEGYSVSREKKERFSLILESASTNQTSMYLCASKSGLAGVYEQYFGPGTRLTVT.

The chain uses TRBV27 and TRBJ1-6; D not resolved. The CDR3 totals 14 residues. Germline assignment: CDR1 MNHEY and CDR2 SMNVEV (reference sequence). The germline V and J ends were trimmed by 4 bases and 10 bases, with 14 bases remaining between them. CDR3 region: CASSSEGRGSPLHF. CDR3 bases: TGTGCCAGCAGTTCGGAGGGTCGTGGATCACCCCTCCACTTT.

This chain joins TRBV18 and TRBJ2-2; weak D call: TRBD1 (6 bases). Trimming stripped 6 bases from V and 1 base from J, with 12 bases between. This CDR3 is 15 amino acids long. Germline assignment: CDR1 KGHSH and CDR2 LQKENI. The CDR3 DNA sequence: TGTGCCAGCTCGTCGGACAGAGAGAACACCGGGGAGCTGTTTTTT. Amino acids: CASSSDRENTGELFF.

This chain uses TRBV25-1 with TRBJ1-1; maybe TRBD1 (5 bases). V was clipped by 2 bases and J by 0 bases, with 10 bases between them. The CDR3 is 15 residues long. Germline V gene sequence: CDR1 MGHDK, CDR2 SYGVNS. CDR3 bases: TGTGCCAGCAGTGAAGGCGGGACGGTGAACACTGAAGCTTTCTTT. Its translation: CASSEGGTVNTEAFF.

This clone was picked up one time. At one of its ends the junction is not consistent with the germline gene, which may arise from a read error. The gene calls are TRBV27 and TRBJ2-7; the D gene is possibly TRBD1 (8 bases). CDR1 is MNHEY, CDR2 SMNVEV, per germline (reference sequence). The CDR3 has 16 residues. The CDR3 is CASSPLGGQGAIIAHF. The CDR3 coding sequence is TGTGCCAGCAGTCCACTCGGGGGGCAGGGGGCGATCATCGCACACTTC.

The chain recombines TRBV15 with TRBJ1-4; 11 positions agree with TRBD1. The trim removed 4 bases at V and 8 bases at J, leaving 9 bases unmatched. There are 16 residues in the CDR3. CDR1 is LNHNV, CDR2 YYDKDF, per germline (reference sequence). The CDR3 nucleotides read TGTGCCACCAGCATTCCCGGGACAGGGGGTGGGGAAAAACTGTTTTTT. Residues: CATSIPGTGGGEKLFF.

This clone was seen a few times. The V call is TRBV30, the J call TRBJ1-2; D is undetermined. CDR1 and CDR2 (germline): GTSNPN, SVGIG (reference sequence). The V end lost 2 bases, the J end lost 0 bases, and 13 bases lay between the germline ends. The CDR3 totals 15 residues. The CDR3 DNA follows: TGTGCCTGGAGTTTCCCAGGAACCGCTAACTATGGCTACACCTTC. This translates into CAWSFPGTANYGYTF.

This clone has a single count. The chain has TRBV30 and TRBJ1-1; TRBD1 might be the D (5 bases). Looked up from germline, CDR1 is GTSNPN and CDR2 is SVGIG (reference sequence). The CDR3 is 14 amino acids. Trimming removed 0 bases from V and 3 bases from J, with 11 bases in between. In DNA, the CDR3 is TGTGCCTGGAGTGTACTGGGGGGACACACTGAAGCTTTCTTT. This codes for CAWSVLGGHTEAFF.